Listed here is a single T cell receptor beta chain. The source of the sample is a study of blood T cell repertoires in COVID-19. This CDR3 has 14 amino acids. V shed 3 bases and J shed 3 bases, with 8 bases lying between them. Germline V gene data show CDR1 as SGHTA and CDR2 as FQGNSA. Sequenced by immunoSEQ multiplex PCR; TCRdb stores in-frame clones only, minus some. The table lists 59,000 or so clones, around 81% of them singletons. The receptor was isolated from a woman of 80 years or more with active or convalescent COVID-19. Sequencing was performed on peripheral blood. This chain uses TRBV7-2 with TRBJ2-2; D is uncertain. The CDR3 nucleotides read TGTGCCAGCAGCTTCCAGAGGTACACCGGGGAGCTGTTTTTT. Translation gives CASSFQRYTGELFF.